These T cell receptor beta chains were read from a single sample in a study of graft-versus-host responses after intestinal transplantation. Clones were sequenced by immunoSEQ multiplex PCR, and TCRdb holds only the in-frame ones, with some missing. Among 20,000 to 25,000 clones listed, roughly 94% were seen once. Sequences were derived from PBMCs, sampled 156 days after intestinal transplant. The receptors were gathered from a human patient who received an intestinal transplant, so some T cells may come from the graft donor. Each CDR3 is given without its conserved first and last residue.

j_gene: TRBJ2-3; v_gene: TRBV11-3; CDR3aa: ASSRTSGSTDTQY
j_gene: TRBJ2-2; v_gene: TRBV11-2; CDR3aa: ASSSKDISLLFTGELF
j_gene: TRBJ1-1; v_gene: TRBV19; CDR3aa: ASCRGPGGGTEAF
j_gene: TRBJ2-5; v_gene: TRBV10-3; CDR3aa: AISDLGAQETQY
j_gene: TRBJ2-2; v_gene: TRBV7-3; CDR3aa: ASSPMSREAGELF
j_gene: TRBJ1-5; v_gene: TRBV6-1; CDR3aa: ASSEGSGNQPQH
j_gene: TRBJ1-6; v_gene: TRBV11-1; CDR3aa: ASSPTGGRLNSPLH
j_gene: TRBJ1-1; v_gene: TRBV5-1; CDR3aa: ASSLWGPEAF
j_gene: TRBJ2-7; v_gene: TRBV6-8; CDR3aa: ASTRGEYEQY
j_gene: TRBJ2-3; v_gene: TRBV18; CDR3aa: ASSPPRSTDTQY
j_gene: TRBJ1-1; v_gene: TRBV11-3; CDR3aa: ASSLLTGAEAF
j_gene: TRBJ2-3; v_gene: TRBV28; CDR3aa: ASSFGTSGRYGTDTQY
j_gene: TRBJ2-2; v_gene: TRBV5-1; CDR3aa: ASSLAGGPGTGELF
j_gene: TRBJ2-1; v_gene: TRBV5-5; CDR3aa: ASSPEGLAGAYNEQF
j_gene: TRBJ1-1; v_gene: TRBV5-4; CDR3aa: ASSWTEMNTEAF
j_gene: TRBJ2-4; v_gene: TRBV7-9; CDR3aa: ASSGGTSGAKNIQY
j_gene: TRBJ1-6; v_gene: TRBV6-5; CDR3aa: ASSYAGGSGYSPLH
j_gene: TRBJ1-2; v_gene: TRBV27; CDR3aa: ASSATGRGYGYT
j_gene: TRBJ1-1; v_gene: TRBV19; CDR3aa: ASSISGNTEAF
j_gene: TRBJ2-1; v_gene: TRBV5-1; CDR3aa: ASRGAQSQF
j_gene: TRBJ1-4; v_gene: TRBV27; CDR3aa: ASSFIPATNEKLF
j_gene: TRBJ1-5; v_gene: TRBV5-5; CDR3aa: ASSLIEVIGNQPQH
j_gene: TRBJ2-3; v_gene: TRBV5-6; CDR3aa: ASSLGGPSTDTQY
j_gene: TRBJ2-7; v_gene: TRBV19; CDR3aa: ASSGGASYEQY
j_gene: TRBJ2-3; v_gene: TRBV4-1; CDR3aa: ASSQVPGTISTDTQY
j_gene: TRBJ2-7; v_gene: TRBV19; CDR3aa: ASSIEAGYSYEQY
j_gene: TRBJ2-3; v_gene: TRBV27; CDR3aa: ASSWGAVDTQY
j_gene: TRBJ2-7; v_gene: TRBV5-1; CDR3aa: ASSLGSSYEQY
j_gene: TRBJ2-2; v_gene: TRBV7-9; CDR3aa: ASSTTGEPNTGELF
j_gene: TRBJ2-3; v_gene: TRBV5-1; CDR3aa: ASSAGGYTDTQY
j_gene: TRBJ1-6; v_gene: TRBV14; CDR3aa: ASSKQGPWSPLH
j_gene: TRBJ1-2; v_gene: TRBV6-5; CDR3aa: ASGDPSYT
j_gene: TRBJ2-1; v_gene: TRBV2; CDR3aa: ASSFNEQF
j_gene: TRBJ2-1; v_gene: TRBV20-1; CDR3aa: SADQPEPF
j_gene: TRBJ2-2; v_gene: TRBV7-9; CDR3aa: ASSLELAGELF